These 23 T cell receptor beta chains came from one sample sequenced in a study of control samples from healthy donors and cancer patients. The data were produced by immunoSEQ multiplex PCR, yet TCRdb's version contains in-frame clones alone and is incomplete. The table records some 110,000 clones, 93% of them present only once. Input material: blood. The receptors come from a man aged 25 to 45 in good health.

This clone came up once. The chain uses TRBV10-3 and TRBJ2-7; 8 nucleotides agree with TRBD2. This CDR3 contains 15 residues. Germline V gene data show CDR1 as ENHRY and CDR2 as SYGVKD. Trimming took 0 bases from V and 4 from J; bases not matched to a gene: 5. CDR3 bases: TGTGCCATCAGTGAGTCAGTGGGACTAGTGTACGAGCAGTACTTC. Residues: CAISESVGLVYEQYF.

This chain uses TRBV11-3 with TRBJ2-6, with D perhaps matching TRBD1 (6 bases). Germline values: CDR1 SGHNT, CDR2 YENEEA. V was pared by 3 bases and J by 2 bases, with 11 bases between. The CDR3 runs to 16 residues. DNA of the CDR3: TGTGCCAGCAGCTTGGGCAGGGGACCTGGGGCCAACGTCCTGACTTTC. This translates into CASSLGRGPGANVLTF.

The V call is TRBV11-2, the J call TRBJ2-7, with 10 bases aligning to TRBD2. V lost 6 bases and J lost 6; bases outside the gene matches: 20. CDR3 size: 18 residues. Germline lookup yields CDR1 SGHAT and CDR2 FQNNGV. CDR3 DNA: TGTGCCAGCAGACCAGCGGGGGGGCCGCAGTCAAGCACGGGCGAGCAGTACTTC. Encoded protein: CASRPAGGPQSSTGEQYF.

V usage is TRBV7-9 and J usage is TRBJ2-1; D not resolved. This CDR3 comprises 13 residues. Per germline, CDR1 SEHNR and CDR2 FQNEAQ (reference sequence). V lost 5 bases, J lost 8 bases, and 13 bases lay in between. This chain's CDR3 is CASSDVGIYEQFF. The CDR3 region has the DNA TGTGCCAGCAGCGATGTGGGAATCTATGAGCAGTTCTTC.

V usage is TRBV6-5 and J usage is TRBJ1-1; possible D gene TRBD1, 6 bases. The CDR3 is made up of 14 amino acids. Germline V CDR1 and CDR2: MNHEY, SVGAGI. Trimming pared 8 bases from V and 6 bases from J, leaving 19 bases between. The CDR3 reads CASYFWGGSAEAFF. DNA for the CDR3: TGTGCCAGCTACTTCTGGGGGGGCTCGGCTGAAGCTTTCTTT.

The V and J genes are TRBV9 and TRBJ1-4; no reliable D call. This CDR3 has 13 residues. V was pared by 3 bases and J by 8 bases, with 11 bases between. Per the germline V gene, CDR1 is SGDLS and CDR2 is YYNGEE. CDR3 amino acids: CASSEVAGEKLFF. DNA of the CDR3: TGTGCCAGCAGCGAGGTTGCGGGGGAAAAACTGTTTTTT. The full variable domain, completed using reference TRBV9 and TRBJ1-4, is DSGVTQTPKHLITATGQRVTLRCSPRSGDLSVYWYQQSLDQGLQFLIQYYNGEERAKGNILERFSAQQFPDLHSELNLSSLELGDSALYFCASSEVAGEKLFFGSGTQLSVL.

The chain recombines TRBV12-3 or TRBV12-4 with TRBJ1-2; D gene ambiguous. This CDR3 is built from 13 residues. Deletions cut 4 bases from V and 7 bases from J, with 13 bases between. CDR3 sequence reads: CASSSLGPSGYTF. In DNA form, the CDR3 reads TGTGCCAGCAGTTCCCTGGGCCCCAGTGGCTACACCTTC.

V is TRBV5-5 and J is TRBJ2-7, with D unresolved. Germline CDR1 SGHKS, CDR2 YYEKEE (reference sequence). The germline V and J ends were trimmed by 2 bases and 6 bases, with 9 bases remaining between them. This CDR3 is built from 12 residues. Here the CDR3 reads CASSLSVREQYF. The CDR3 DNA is TGTGCCAGCAGCTTAAGCGTTCGCGAGCAGTACTTC.

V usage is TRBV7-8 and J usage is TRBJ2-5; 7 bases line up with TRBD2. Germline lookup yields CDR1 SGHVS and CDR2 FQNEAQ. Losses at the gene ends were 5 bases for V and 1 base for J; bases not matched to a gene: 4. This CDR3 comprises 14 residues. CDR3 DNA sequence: TGTGCCAGCAGCCCCGGGACTATCCAAGAGACCCAGTACTTC. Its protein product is CASSPGTIQETQYF.

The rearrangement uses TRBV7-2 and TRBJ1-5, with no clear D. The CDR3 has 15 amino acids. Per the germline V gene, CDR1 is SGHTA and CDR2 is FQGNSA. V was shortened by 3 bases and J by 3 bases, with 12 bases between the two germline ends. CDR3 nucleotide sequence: TGTGCCAGCAGCTTCGACCGACAAGCCAATCAGCCCCAGCATTTT. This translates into CASSFDRQANQPQHF. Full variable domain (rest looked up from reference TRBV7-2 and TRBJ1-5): GAGVSQSPSNKVTEKGKDVELRCDPISGHTALYWYRQSLGQGLEFLIYFQGNSAPDKSGLPSDRFSAERTGGSVSTLTIQRTQQEDSAVYLCASSFDRQANQPQHFGDGTRLSIL.

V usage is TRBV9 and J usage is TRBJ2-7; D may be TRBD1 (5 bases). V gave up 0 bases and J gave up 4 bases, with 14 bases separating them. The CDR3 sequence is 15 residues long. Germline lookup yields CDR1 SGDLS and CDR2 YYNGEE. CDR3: CASSVDRQGGYEQYF. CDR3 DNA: TGTGCCAGCAGCGTAGATCGTCAGGGTGGGTACGAGCAGTACTTC. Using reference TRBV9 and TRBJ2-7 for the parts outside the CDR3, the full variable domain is DSGVTQTPKHLITATGQRVTLRCSPRSGDLSVYWYQQSLDQGLQFLIQYYNGEERAKGNILERFSAQQFPDLHSELNLSSLELGDSALYFCASSVDRQGGYEQYFGPGTRLTVT.

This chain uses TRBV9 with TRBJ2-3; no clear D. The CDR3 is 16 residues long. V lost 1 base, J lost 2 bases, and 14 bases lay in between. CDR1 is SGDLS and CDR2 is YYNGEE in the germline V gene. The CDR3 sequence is CASSVRRPPNTDTQYF. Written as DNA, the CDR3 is TGTGCCAGCAGCGTACGACGACCCCCAAACACAGATACGCAGTATTTT.

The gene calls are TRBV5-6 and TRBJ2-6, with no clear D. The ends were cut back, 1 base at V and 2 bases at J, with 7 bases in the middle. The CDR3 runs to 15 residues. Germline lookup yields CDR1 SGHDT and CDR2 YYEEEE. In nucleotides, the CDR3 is TGTGCCAGCAGCTTGAACGGGCCTGGGGCCAACGTCCTGACTTTC. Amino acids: CASSLNGPGANVLTF.

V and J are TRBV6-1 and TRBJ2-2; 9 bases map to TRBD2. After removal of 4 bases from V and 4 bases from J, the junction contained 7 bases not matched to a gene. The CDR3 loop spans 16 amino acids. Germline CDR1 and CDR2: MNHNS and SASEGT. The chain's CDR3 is CASSVRSAGGTGELFF. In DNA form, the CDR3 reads TGTGCCAGCAGTGTCAGGTCAGCGGGGGGCACCGGGGAGCTGTTTTTT.

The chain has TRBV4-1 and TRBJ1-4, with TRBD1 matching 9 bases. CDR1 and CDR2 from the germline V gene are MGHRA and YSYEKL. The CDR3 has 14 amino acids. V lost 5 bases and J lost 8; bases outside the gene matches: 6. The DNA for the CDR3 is TGCGCCAGCAGCATGGACAGGGGAGTAGAAAAACTGTTTTTT. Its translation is CASSMDRGVEKLFF.

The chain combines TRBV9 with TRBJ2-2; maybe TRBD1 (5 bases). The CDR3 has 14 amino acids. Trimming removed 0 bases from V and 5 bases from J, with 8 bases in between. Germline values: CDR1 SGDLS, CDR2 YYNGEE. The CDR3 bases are TGTGCCAGCAGCGTAGGGGGCGCTACCGGGGAGCTGTTTTTT. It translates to CASSVGGATGELFF.

The CDR3 protein is CASSTDRGHGYTF. As DNA, the CDR3 is TGCGCCAGCAGTACGGACAGGGGGCATGGCTACACCTTC. This chain connects TRBV10-2 to TRBJ1-2; TRBD1 agrees at 11 bases. The CDR3 loop spans 13 amino acids. CDR1 WSHSY and CDR2 SAAADI come from the germline V gene. Unmatched junction bases numbered 2, after V lost 5 bases and J lost 6 bases.

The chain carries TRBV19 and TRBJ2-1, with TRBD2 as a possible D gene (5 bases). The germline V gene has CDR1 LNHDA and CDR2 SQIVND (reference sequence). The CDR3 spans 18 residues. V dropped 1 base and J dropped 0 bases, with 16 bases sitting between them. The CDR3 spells CASSIGRRGPSSYNEQFF. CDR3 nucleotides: TGTGCCAGTAGTATAGGCCGTCGAGGGCCGAGCTCCTACAATGAGCAGTTCTTC.

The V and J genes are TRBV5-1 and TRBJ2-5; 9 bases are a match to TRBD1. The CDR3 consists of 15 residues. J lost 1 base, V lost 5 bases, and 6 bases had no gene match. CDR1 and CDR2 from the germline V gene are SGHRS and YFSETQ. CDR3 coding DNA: TGCGCCAGCAGTCGGACAGGGGCCTTCCAAGAGACCCAGTACTTC. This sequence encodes CASSRTGAFQETQYF. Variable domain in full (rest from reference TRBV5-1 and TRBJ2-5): KAGVTQTPRYLIKTRGQQVTLSCSPISGHRSVSWYQQTPGQGLQFLFEYFSETQRNKGNFPGRFSGRQFSNSRSEMNVSTLELGDSALYLCASSRTGAFQETQYFGPGTRLLVL.

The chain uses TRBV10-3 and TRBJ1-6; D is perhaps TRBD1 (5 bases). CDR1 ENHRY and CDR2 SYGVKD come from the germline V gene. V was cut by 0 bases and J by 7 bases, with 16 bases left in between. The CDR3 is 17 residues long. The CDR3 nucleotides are TGTGCCATCAGTGAGTCGGGGTTAGGGACTTTGAATTCACCCCTCCACTTT. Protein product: CAISESGLGTLNSPLHF.

The CDR3 loop is CASSLEGGMNTEAFF. The CDR3 bases are TGCGCCAGCAGCCTGGAAGGCGGAATGAACACTGAAGCTTTCTTT. The chain joins TRBV5-1 to TRBJ1-1; unclear D gene. CDR3 length equals 15 residues. CDR1 SGHRS and CDR2 YFSETQ come from the germline V gene. Trimming cost V 4 bases and J 0 bases, with 13 bases left between them.

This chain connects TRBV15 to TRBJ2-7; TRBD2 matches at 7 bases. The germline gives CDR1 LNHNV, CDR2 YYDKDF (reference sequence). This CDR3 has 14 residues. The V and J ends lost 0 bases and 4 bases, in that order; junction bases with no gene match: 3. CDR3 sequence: CATSRDRTRYEQYV. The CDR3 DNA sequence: TGTGCCACCAGCAGAGATAGGACTAGGTACGAGCAGTACGTC.

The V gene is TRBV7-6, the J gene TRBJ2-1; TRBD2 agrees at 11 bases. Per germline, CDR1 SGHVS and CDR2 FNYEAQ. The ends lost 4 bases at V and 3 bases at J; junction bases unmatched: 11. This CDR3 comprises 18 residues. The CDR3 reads CASSSPAIAGGRYNEQFF. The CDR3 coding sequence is TGTGCCAGCAGCTCCCCGGCGATAGCGGGGGGGCGCTACAATGAGCAGTTCTTC. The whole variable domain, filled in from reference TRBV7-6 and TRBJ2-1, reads GAGVSQSPRYKVTKRGQDVALRCDPISGHVSLYWYRQALGQGPEFLTYFNYEAQQDKSGLPNDRFSAERPEGSISTLTIQRTEQRDSAMYRCASSSPAIAGGRYNEQFFGPGTRLTVL.